A selection of T cell receptor beta chains follows, all from one sample in a study of shared clonotypes between healthy human individuals. Repertoires were generated with immunoSEQ multiplex PCR, while TCRdb's copy carries only in-frame clones and drops some. The sample shows 450,000 to 500,000 clones, around four fifths of them seen only once. Sequencing was carried out using PBMCs. These receptors all come from a woman aged 40 to 55 in good health. Some clones in this sample may be carry-over from other donors' samples. The CDR3 runs from the conserved cysteine through the conserved F or W. The D gene is left open where the match is weak. For some rows the clone size is stated as once, few or many, or as a class when expanded; others skip it.

>.|TRBJ2-2|TRBD2|TRBV10-3
TGTGCCATCATGTTAGCGGGAGGAACCGGGGAGCTGTTTTTT
CAIMLAGGTGELFF
>.|TRBJ2-3|TRBD2|TRBV29-1
TGCAGCGTTGGGGGGGGTGTGTCAGATACGCAGTATTTT
CSVGGGVSDTQYF
>.|TRBJ1-5|.|TRBV27
TGTGCCAGCAGTCCCTTAAATAGCAATCAGCCCCAGCATTTT
CASSPLNSNQPQHF
>.|TRBJ1-3|.|TRBV6-6
TGTGCCAGCAGTTACAGGGAATACTCTGGAAACACCATATATTTT
CASSYREYSGNTIYF
>.|TRBJ2-2|.|TRBV6-5
TGTGCCAGCAGTTCCATAAACACCGGGGAGCTGTTTTTT
CASSSINTGELFF
>.|TRBJ2-2|.|TRBV30
TGTGCCTCGGCGGGGGCCACCGGGGAGCTGTTTTTT
CASAGATGELFF
>.|TRBJ2-7|TRBD2|TRBV7-3
TGTGCCAGCAGCCCCGGACTAGCGACCGAGCAGTACTTC
CASSPGLATEQYF
>.|TRBJ2-7|.|TRBV15
TGTGCCACCAGCAGAGATCCCACCTACGAGCAGTACTTC
CATSRDPTYEQYF
>.|TRBJ2-7|.|TRBV15
TGTGCCACCAGCAGAGATCGTGGACAGTACGAGCAGTACTTC
CATSRDRGQYEQYF
>few|TRBJ1-1|.|TRBV7-2
TGTGCCAGCACGCCCCGAGCAGCGAACACTGAAGCTTTCTTT
CASTPRAANTEAFF
>.|TRBJ2-7|TRBD2|TRBV10-3
TGTGCCATCTCCGGGGCTAGCGGGAGGACCAACGAGCAGTACTTC
CAISGASGRTNEQYF
>few|TRBJ2-1|.|TRBV28
TGTGCCAGCAGAGGTTGGGGAGCGAATGAGCAGTTCTTC
CASRGWGANEQFF
>.|TRBJ2-5|TRBD2|TRBV19
TGTGCCAGTAGTATAGCCGCGGGAGGGGAGACCCAGTACTTC
CASSIAAGGETQYF
>once|TRBJ2-2|.|TRBV7-2
TGTGCCAGCAGCGTCGGGACAAACACCGGGGAGCTGTTTTTT
CASSVGTNTGELFF
>.|TRBJ2-1|TRBD2|TRBV19
TGTGCCAGTAGTAAAGTTCCTAGCGGGAGCGTTGCGAATGAGCAGTTCTTC
CASSKVPSGSVANEQFF
>.|TRBJ1-5|.|TRBV30
TGTGCCCTCGGGAGTTTTAATCAGCCCCAGCATTTT
CALGSFNQPQHF
>.|TRBJ2-7|TRBD2|TRBV25-1
TGTGCCAGCAGTGAATGGGAGGGGCCTCTTCTCGAGCAGTACTTC
CASSEWEGPLLEQYF
>once|TRBJ1-2|TRBD1|TRBV7-8
TGTGCCAGCAGCTCTTGGACAGGGGATGGCTACACCTTC
CASSSWTGDGYTF
>.|TRBJ2-2|.|TRBV5-1
TGCGCCAGCAGCTTTTTCAGCGAAGTCACCGGGGAGCTGTTTTTT
CASSFFSEVTGELFF
>.|TRBJ2-5|.|TRBV5-8
TGTGCCAGCACGTTACTAGGACGTACCCAAGAGACCCAGTACTTC
CASTLLGRTQETQYF
>.|TRBJ2-7|TRBD1|TRBV4-3
TGCGCCAGCAGCCAAGAGACAGGGGTACACGAGCAGTACTTC
CASSQETGVHEQYF
>.|TRBJ2-3|.|TRBV5-1
TGCGCCAGCAGCCCCTACGGGGATAGCACAGATACGCAGTATTTT
CASSPYGDSTDTQYF
>few|TRBJ1-2|.|TRBV9
TGTGCCAGCACCACCTTGTGGGGGGCTGGCGACTATGGCTACACCTTC
CASTTLWGAGDYGYTF
>.|TRBJ2-4|.|TRBV4-3
TGCGCCAGCAGCCAAGATTCGGCAGGTTGGATTAAAAACATTCAGTACTTC
CASSQDSAGWIKNIQYF
>.|TRBJ2-2|.|TRBV5-1
TGCGCCAGCAGCACTGGTGGGGGCAGGGATCGGTCCGGGGAGCTGTTTTTT
CASSTGGGRDRSGELFF
>.|TRBJ2-7|.|TRBV19
TGTGCCAGTACTGCAGGGCCATACTACGAGCAGTACTTC
CASTAGPYYEQYF
>.|TRBJ2-3|TRBD2|TRBV13
TGTGCCAGCAGCCTCGGACTAGCGGGATACACAGATACGCAGTATTTT
CASSLGLAGYTDTQYF
>few|TRBJ2-7|TRBD2|TRBV11-2
TGTGCCAGCAGCCCCCGGGCTAGCGGAGCCTACGAGCAGTACTTC
CASSPRASGAYEQYF
>.|TRBJ2-3|.|TRBV5-6
TGTGCCAGCAGCTTGCCAAGCGGACCTAGCACAGATACGCAGTATTTT
CASSLPSGPSTDTQYF
>.|TRBJ1-3|.|TRBV19
TGTGCCAGAAACGTGCAAATCTCTGGAAACACCATATATTTT
CARNVQISGNTIYF
>.|TRBJ2-7|.|TRBV6-4
TGTGCCAGCAGTGACAACCATGGACAAAAGAGCTCCTACGAGCAGTACTTC
CASSDNHGQKSSYEQYF
>.|TRBJ2-1|.|TRBV29-1
TGCAGCGCCACTTACAATGAGCAGTTCTTC
CSATYNEQFF
>.|TRBJ2-5|TRBD2|TRBV7-9
TGTGCCAGCAGCTTAGCGCCTAGCGGGGAAGAGACCCAGTACTTC
CASSLAPSGEETQYF
>once|TRBJ1-3|.|TRBV2
TGTGCCAGCAGGGGAAACAGGGTACACACCATATATTTT
CASRGNRVHTIYF
>.|TRBJ2-1|.|TRBV6-1
TGTGCCAGCAGGGAAACGCTAGCTGTAGATGAGCAGTTCTTC
CASRETLAVDEQFF
>once|TRBJ2-4|TRBD2|TRBV5-1
TGCGCCAGCAGCTGGGGGGGGACGGGAAACATTCAGTACTTC
CASSWGGTGNIQYF
>.|TRBJ2-5|TRBD2|TRBV23-1
TGCGCCAGCAGTCAATACGCGGGGGGTGAAGAGACCCAGTACTTC
CASSQYAGGEETQYF
>.|TRBJ2-5|TRBD2|TRBV5-4
TGTGCCAGCAGCTCCGGCGGGAGGCCTAGGGGGGAAGAGACCCAGTACTTC
CASSSGGRPRGEETQYF
>.|TRBJ1-1|.|TRBV25-1
TGTGCCAGCAGTGAATCGGGGGCGGGTGTCACTGAAGCTTTCTTT
CASSESGAGVTEAFF
>.|TRBJ2-3|.|TRBV28
TGTGCCAGCAGGTACCCCGACGTCGGCACAGATACGCAGTATTTT
CASRYPDVGTDTQYF
>many|TRBJ2-4|.|TRBV6-6
TGTGCCAGCAGTGCACAGGGCTTAGCCAAAAACATTCAGTACTTC
CASSAQGLAKNIQYF
>.|TRBJ2-1|.|TRBV9
TGTGCCAGTACCCCGGGACAACCGGCCTCCTACAATGAGCAGTTCTTC
CASTPGQPASYNEQFF
>.|TRBJ2-2|TRBD1|TRBV23-1
TGCGCCAGCAGTCAATCGACAGGGGTGTCCACCGGGGAGCTGTTTTTT
CASSQSTGVSTGELFF
>.|TRBJ2-2|TRBD2|TRBV5-4
TGTGCCAGCAGCTTGGGGCTAGCGGACACCGGGGAGCTGTTTTTT
CASSLGLADTGELFF
>.|TRBJ2-1|.|TRBV5-4
TGTGCCAGCCACCTTGATGACAATGAGCAGTTCTTC
CASHLDDNEQFF
>.|TRBJ2-3|.|TRBV7-8
TGTGCCAGCAGCTCCGACAGGCATACGCAGTATTTT
CASSSDRHTQYF
>.|TRBJ2-7|.|TRBV4-1
TGCGCCAGCAGCCAAGTTGGCGGTACCTACGAGCAGTACTTC
CASSQVGGTYEQYF
>.|TRBJ2-3|.|TRBV4-3
TGCGCCAGCAGCCAGGATCATGGTCGAGATACGCAGTATTTT
CASSQDHGRDTQYF
>.|TRBJ1-4|.|TRBV10-3
TGTGCCACCTCGTCCCGAAATGAAAAACTGTTTTTT
CATSSRNEKLFF
>.|TRBJ2-3|TRBD1|TRBV7-3
TGTGCCAGCAGCCAGGCTGTAGGGGGCCACGATACGCAGTATTTT
CASSQAVGGHDTQYF
>.|TRBJ1-1|.|TRBV6-1
TGTGCCAGCAGGAAGGACAGACTGCCCGGTGAAGCTTTCTTT
CASRKDRLPGEAFF
>.|TRBJ2-7|.|TRBV28
TGTGCCAGCAGTTTATGGGTAGCCTTCTACGAGCAGTACTTC
CASSLWVAFYEQYF
>.|TRBJ1-2|.|TRBV4-3
TGCGCCAGCAGCCAAGATGGCCGGTATGGCTACACCTTC
CASSQDGRYGYTF
>.|TRBJ2-7|TRBD1|TRBV28
TGTGCCAGCAGTCCATTGGGACAGGGAACCCGCGAGCAGTACTTC
CASSPLGQGTREQYF
>.|TRBJ2-5|TRBD2|TRBV5-5
TGTGCCAGCAGCTTTTGGAGGCTAGCGGGGGAGACCCAGTACTTC
CASSFWRLAGETQYF
>.|TRBJ2-1|.|TRBV6-6
TGTGCCAGCAGTTACAATGAGCAGTTCTTC
CASSYNEQFF
>.|TRBJ2-3|.|TRBV19
TGTGCCAGTAGTATTGCATGGGACAACACAGATACGCAGTATTTT
CASSIAWDNTDTQYF